Below, 2 T cell receptor beta chains from the same sample are listed, as sequenced in a study of regulatory T cells in long-lasting Graves disease. CDR3-region Arm-PCR and iRepertoire HTBI primers produced the TCR beta libraries. TCRdb recomputed calls from the multiplex PCR reads with MiXCR, one row per CDR3 protein. The data hold about 470,000 distinct CDR3 sequences, with around 21% observed a single time. Time point denoted: persistent/refractory GD, antithyroid drugs over 5 years with positive TRAb. The TCR library was made from RNA extracted from PBMCs. The sample in question was peripheral blood mononuclear cells (PBMCs), obtained when the disease was refractory, from a patient treated with antithyroid drugs. These receptors were collected from a female donor with Graves disease.

This clonotype was observed a handful of times. This rearrangement joins TRBV6-2 or TRBV6-3 to TRBJ2-2; D ambiguous. V lost 10 bases to trimming and J lost 2 bases, with 17 bases between them. CDR3 length: 15 amino acids. Germline-derived CDR1 and CDR2 are MNHEY and SVGEGT. The CDR3 bases are TGTGCCACCAGAAAGGTCAGCACTAACACCGGGGAGCTGTTTTTT. This translates into CATRKVSTNTGELFF.

The chain combines TRBV25-1 with TRBJ2-5; D perhaps matches TRBD2 (6 bases). The CDR3 is 12 residues long. The germline gives CDR1 MGHDK, CDR2 SYGVNS. V lost 2 bases and J 9 bases, leaving 10 bases between the germline ends. The CDR3 protein is CASSEMEGSQYF. Written as DNA, the CDR3 is TGTGCCAGCAGTGAAATGGAGGGCTCCCAGTACTTC.